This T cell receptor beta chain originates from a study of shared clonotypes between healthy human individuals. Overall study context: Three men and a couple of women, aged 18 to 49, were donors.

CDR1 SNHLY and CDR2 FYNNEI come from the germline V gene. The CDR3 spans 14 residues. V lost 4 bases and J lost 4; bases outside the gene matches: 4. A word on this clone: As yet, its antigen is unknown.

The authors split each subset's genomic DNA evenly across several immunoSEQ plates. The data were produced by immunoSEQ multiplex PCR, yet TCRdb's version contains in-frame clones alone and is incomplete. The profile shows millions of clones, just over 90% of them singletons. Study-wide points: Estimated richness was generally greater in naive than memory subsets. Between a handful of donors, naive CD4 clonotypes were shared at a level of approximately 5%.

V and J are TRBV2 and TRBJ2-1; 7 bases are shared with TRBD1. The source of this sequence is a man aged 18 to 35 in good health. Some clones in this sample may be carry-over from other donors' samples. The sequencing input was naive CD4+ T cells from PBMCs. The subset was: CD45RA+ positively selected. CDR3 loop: CASSGTGPYNEQFF. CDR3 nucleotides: TGTGCCAGCAGTGGGACAGGACCTTACAATGAGCAGTTCTTC. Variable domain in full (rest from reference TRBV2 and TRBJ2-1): EPEVTQTPSHQVTQMGQEVILRCVPISNHLYFYWYRQILGQKVEFLVSFYNNEISEKSEIFDDQFSVERPDGSNFTLKIRSTKLEDSAMYFCASSGTGPYNEQFFGPGTRLTVL.